Listed here are 8 T cell receptor beta chains from one sample, sequenced in a study of blood T cell repertoires in COVID-19. Sequencing was performed with immunoSEQ multiplex PCR; in TCRdb, only in-frame clones are kept and a portion is missing. The sample lists some 260,000 clones, 88% occurring once. Input material: peripheral blood. These receptors were collected from a woman in her 40s who had recovered from COVID-19.

The rearrangement uses TRBV30 and TRBJ1-1; 9 nucleotides align to TRBD1. The CDR3 runs to 17 residues. Germline CDR1 GTSNPN, CDR2 SVGIG (reference sequence). Trimming cost V 4 bases and J 1 base; bases outside gene matches: 13. CDR3 coding DNA: TGTGCCTGGACCGCCAAAACAGGGGGCCAAGGGAACACTGAAGCTTTCTTT. This codes for CAWTAKTGGQGNTEAFF.

The DNA for the CDR3 is TGTGCCACCAGCGCCCCCCCGGGACTAGCGGGAGGGGGGACCTACAATGAGCAGTTCTTC. The encoded protein is CATSAPPGLAGGGTYNEQFF. This chain connects TRBV15 to TRBJ2-1, with TRBD2 matching 16 bases. This CDR3 is built from 20 residues. Unmatched junction bases numbered 12, after V lost 5 bases and J lost 2 bases. Germline V gene sequence: CDR1 LNHNV, CDR2 YYDKDF (reference sequence).

The rearrangement links TRBV5-1 to TRBJ1-1, with 7 bases fitting TRBD1. V lost 6 bases to trimming and J lost 11 bases; unmatched junction nucleotides: 10. From germline, CDR1 is SGHRS and CDR2 YFSETQ. This CDR3 has 12 amino acids. CDR3 nucleotides: TGCGCCAGCACCCCTGACAGGGCGGTGGCTTTCTTT. As protein: CASTPDRAVAFF. The full variable domain, completed using reference TRBV5-1 and TRBJ1-1, is KAGVTQTPRYLIKTRGQQVTLSCSPISGHRSVSWYQQTPGQGLQFLFEYFSETQRNKGNFPGRFSGRQFSNSRSEMNVSTLELGDSALYLCASTPDRAVAFFGQGTRLTVV.

The V call is TRBV11-2, the J call TRBJ1-1, with TRBD1 as a possible D gene (5 bases). Germline assignment: CDR1 SGHAT and CDR2 FQNNGV. This CDR3 spans 14 amino acids. V was cut by 6 bases and J by 5 bases, with 16 bases left in between. The CDR3 DNA follows: TGTGCCAGCAGGAACCTTGGGGGGGATACTGAAGCTTTCTTT. Encoded protein: CASRNLGGDTEAFF.

The chain links TRBV5-5 to TRBJ1-2; weak D call: TRBD1 (5 bases). In germline, CDR1 is SGHKS, CDR2 YYEKEE (reference sequence). V was pared by 4 bases and J by 4 bases, with 17 bases between. This CDR3 is built from 15 residues. CDR3 sequence (DNA): TGTGCCAGCAGCCCTGGGGGGGAGTCCCCCTATGGCTACACCTTC. Its protein is CASSPGGESPYGYTF.

The chain employs TRBV27 and TRBJ1-1; D gene uncertain. The CDR3 runs 13 residues. V lost 4 bases, J lost 3 bases, and 9 bases lay in between. Germline values: CDR1 MNHEY, CDR2 SMNVEV (reference sequence). CDR3 DNA sequence: TGTGCCAGCAGTTCGGTGCGGGACACTGAAGCTTTCTTT. This codes for CASSSVRDTEAFF.

This clone was counted a few times. This chain uses TRBV9 with TRBJ1-1; tentative D call: TRBD1 (5 bases). V lost 4 bases and J lost 3, with 13 bases in between. Germline-derived CDR1 and CDR2 are SGDLS and YYNGEE. The CDR3 contains 14 residues. The CDR3 is CASSRGGLDTEAFF. Written as DNA, the CDR3 is TGTGCCAGCAGCCGCGGGGGTTTGGACACTGAAGCTTTCTTT.

This sequence joins TRBV15 and TRBJ1-2, with D perhaps matching TRBD1 (5 bases). This CDR3 spans 12 amino acids. CDR1 and CDR2 from the germline V gene are LNHNV and YYDKDF (reference sequence). Trimming pared 5 bases from V and 6 bases from J, leaving 10 bases between. Written as DNA, the CDR3 is TGTGCCACCAGCCCTACAGGAGATGGCTACACCTTC. Protein sequence: CATSPTGDGYTF.